The sequence of this TCR beta chain was determined in a study of blood T cell repertoires in COVID-19 (dated by TCRdb to the early 2020s). Regarding the complete study: The collaborator samples originated in the United States, Italy and Spain and spanned the acute and convalescent phases of COVID-19. The material from the prospective study consisted of cDNA or gDNA derived from T cells, B-cell-depleted T cells, or PBMCs. Deeply sampled blood TCRbeta repertoires from subjects exposed to, actively infected with, or recovered from COVID-19 were included in the dataset. The repertoires were made available in a free public database intended to serve as a resource for research on the immune response to SARS-CoV-2. The samples were drawn from two sources: the first 160 participants of the ongoing ImmuneRACE study, and fewer than 1,500 subjects contributed by 6 global collaborators. Sample metadata almost always included a de-identified subject ID, COVID-19 status, age in years and sex. Where available, HLA class I and class II types were obtained from metadata supplied by the sample provider rather than from assay-based typing.

The study at large found these results: How much clinical and demographic metadata was included differed by source and by participant, and the metadata was provided uncurated.

TCRbeta CDR3 regions were amplified from genomic DNA using the immunoSEQ Assay, a bias-controlled multiplex PCR. As for the authors' bioinformatics: Within the assay, amplification of reference gene primers was used to estimate how many nucleated cells each sample contained. To quantify the absolute abundance of each unique TCRbeta CDR3 rearrangement, sequence reads were collapsed and filtered. For each sample, productive Simpson clonality was calculated as the square root of Simpson's diversity index across productive rearrangements. TCRdb retrieved this table from immuneACCESS and kept in-frame rearrangements only. Not all clones are present; in checked studies, unresolved V genes account for under half, and no reason is known for the remainder. Clone size and the V and J calls come from that table; the DNA yielded D and trimming. The sample profile shows 130,000 to 150,000 clones; around three quarters of them were found once. Approximately 14% of the sample lies in the top ten.

Collaborating institutions collected whole blood in K2EDTA tubes following their own protocols. For TCRbeta analysis, collaborators shipped samples as frozen whole blood, isolated PBMCs, or DNA extracted from either of those sample types. This clone has only a few counts. It has no known antigen specificity. No base quality values were provided; no much bigger clone lies one nucleotide off. Material: peripheral blood. The receptor's source is a man of 80 years or more with acute or convalescent COVID-19.

The CDR3 loop reads CASSQVGARGSPLHF. Here is the DNA: TGTGCCAGCAGCCAAGTTGGCGCAAGGGGTTCACCCCTCCACTTT. The chain is encoded by TRBV3-1 (or the pseudogene TRBV3-2) joined to TRBJ1-6; the D region possibly corresponds to TRBD1 (5 bases align). The CDR3 holds 15 amino acids from the cysteine to the phenylalanine. Only CDR3 DNA is held: 45 bases, read in frame from base 1. CDR1 and CDR2 were assigned from the germline V gene (reference sequence) as LGHDT and YNNKEL. The V end loses 1 base and the J end loses 9 bases, and a stretch of 13 bases separates them.